This T cell receptor beta chain was captured by sequencing in a study of blood T cell repertoires in COVID-19. Looking at the study overall: Italy, Spain and the United States were the sources of the convalescent and acute COVID-19 samples. PBMCs, B-cell-depleted T cells, or T cells were the source of the cDNA or gDNA that made up the material.

A single count supports this clone. V gave up 1 base and J gave up 7 bases, with 8 bases separating them. The germline V gene has CDR1 LNHNV and CDR2 YYDKDF (reference sequence). The CDR3 has 13 residues. Per the original methods: Estimates of nucleated cell counts were drawn from the amplification of reference gene primers. Measured with immunoSEQ multiplex PCR; TCRdb has only the in-frame clones, and not every one. V and J calls and clone size are those listed in that table; D and trimming were worked out from the DNA. The sample holds about 190,000 clones, approximately 90% seen once. The source is a woman aged 35 to 49 who had recovered from COVID-19. The sequenced material came from peripheral blood. The genes are TRBV15 and TRBJ1-5; tentatively, D is TRBD1 (5 bases). This CDR3 is CATSRGGVQPQHF. CDR3 sequence (DNA): TGTGCCACCAGCAGAGGGGGGGTCCAGCCCCAGCATTTT.